The 9 T cell receptor beta chains below come from one sample, sequenced in a study of preoperative IRX-2 immunotherapy in early breast cancer. Treatment meaning: preoperative locoregional IRX-2 cytokine immunotherapy. Sequencing used immunoSEQ multiplex PCR; TCRdb keeps in-frame clones, though not all of them. The sample contains 35,000 to 45,000 clones, 60% to 85% of which appear only once. Sequences were derived from tumor tissue, sampled after IRX-2 immunotherapy. All receptors come from a human donor with breast cancer.

V is TRBV1 and J is TRBJ1-3; the table's D call of TRBD1 was not tested on the DNA. TRBV1 is a pseudogene. The CDR3 is made up of 14 amino acids. The CDR3 spells CASSQQGSGNTIYF. DNA of the CDR3: TGCGCCAGCAGCCAACAGGGCTCGGGAAACACCATATATTTT.

In DNA form, the CDR3 reads TGTGCCAGTAGTATGGGTAGGACCGGCAATCAGCCCCAGCATTTT. Translation: CASSMGRTGNQPQHF. The genes are TRBV19 and TRBJ1-5, with no clear D. The ends were cut back, 3 bases at V and 2 bases at J, with 11 bases in the middle. This CDR3 has 15 amino acids. Germline CDR1 LNHDA, CDR2 SQIVND (reference sequence).

The J gene is TRBJ1-5, the V gene TRBV6-8; D is possibly TRBD1 (6 bases). There are 13 residues in the CDR3. Germline V gene lookup returns CDR1 MNHGY and CDR2 SAAAGT. The V end was cut by 7 bases, the J end by 2 bases, with 9 bases between. CDR3 DNA: TGTGCCAGCATCAGACAGGGCAATCAGCCCCAGCATTTT. It yields the protein CASIRQGNQPQHF.

V and J are TRBV7-6 and TRBJ2-2; the D is unclear. V was clipped by 4 bases and J by 0 bases, with 9 bases between them. The CDR3 spans 15 residues. Germline V lookup: CDR1 SGHVS, CDR2 FNYEAQ. The CDR3: CASSSIRSNTGELFF. The CDR3 region has the DNA TGTGCCAGCAGCTCGATTCGATCGAACACCGGGGAGCTGTTTTTT.

The chain's CDR3 is CASSSGGAPGNTEAFF. Here the CDR3 DNA reads TGCGCCAGCAGCTCAGGGGGGGCCCCGGGGAACACTGAAGCTTTCTTT. The rearrangement links TRBV5-1 to TRBJ1-1, with 7 bases identical to TRBD1. The CDR3 is 16 amino acids. CDR1 is SGHRS and CDR2 is YFSETQ in the germline V gene. V was clipped by 3 bases and J by 1 base; unmatched bases: 9.

The rearrangement joins TRBV18 to TRBJ2-7; possibly TRBD1 for D (5 bases). The CDR3 extends over 17 amino acids. Between the trimmed V and J ends, which lost 2 bases and 7 bases, there was a span of 24 bases. Germline CDR1 KGHSH, CDR2 LQKENI. The CDR3 DNA is TGTGCCAGCTCACCAAGGGTAAACGTAAGGGGCGAAGGGGAGCAGTACTTC. It specifies CASSPRVNVRGEGEQYF.

The chain links TRBV30 to TRBJ1-2; 9 bases line up with TRBD1. The trim removed 1 base at V and 6 bases at J, leaving 3 bases unmatched. Germline CDR1 is GTSNPN and CDR2 is SVGIG (reference sequence). The CDR3 is made up of 13 amino acids. The CDR3 here is CAWSAGQGDGYTF. CDR3 DNA: TGTGCCTGGAGTGCGGGACAGGGAGATGGCTACACCTTC.

This rearrangement joins TRBV28 to TRBJ1-2; D ambiguous. CDR1 and CDR2 (germline): MDHEN, SYDVKM. This CDR3 has 14 residues. V was trimmed by 3 bases and J by 4 bases, leaving 12 bases between them. The CDR3 protein is CASSLGPAPYGYTF. Written as DNA, the CDR3 is TGTGCCAGCAGTTTGGGCCCTGCCCCCTATGGCTACACCTTC.

A word on this clone: An end of the junction differs from the germline gene, which may be a read error. The CDR3 DNA sequence: TGTGCCATCAGTGGCCCGTTACAGGACAGCCAAGAGACCCAGTACTTC. Its translation: CAISGPLQDSQETQYF. The chain employs TRBV6-8 and TRBJ2-5, with D perhaps TRBD1 (6 bases). This CDR3 is built from 16 residues. Looked up from germline, CDR1 is MNHGY and CDR2 is SAAAGT.